This record looks at one T cell receptor (beta chain) sequence and its context. No antigen is known for it. The PCR used 60 Vbeta and 13 Jbeta primers. Some clones are missing from TCRdb's copy, which holds only in-frame ones; the method was immunoSEQ multiplex PCR. Its clone listing holds 95,000 to 150,000 clones. The entry originates in a study of cytomegalovirus exposure and HLA in healthy donors. Study-level findings and limits: Productive status was seen about 90% or about 30% of the time for most TCR beta V segments in an earlier analysis.

This CDR3 has 12 residues. CDR1 SGHDN and CDR2 FVKESK come from the germline V gene. The chain is built from TRBV14 and TRBJ2-5; perhaps TRBD2 as D (6 bases). TRBJ2-7 matches the DNA end more closely, so the J call is doubtful. This sequence originates from a young man in good health and CMV-seronegative. The sequenced sample was PBMCs. CDR3 in DNA: TGTGCCAGCAGCCGTGGAGGGTACGAGCAGTACTTC. It codes for CASSRGGYEQYF.